This T cell receptor (beta chain) was sequenced for a study of T-cell memory formation after mild COVID-19. In the study overall: The TCR clusters were mostly specific to one donor.

This CDR3 contains 13 residues. The V gene's germline CDR1 is SEHNR and CDR2 FQNEAQ (reference sequence). Trimming cost V 3 bases and J 16 bases, with 18 bases left between them. Overall study results and limits: Some clones that responded were present in memory (sampled pre-infection), which suggests cross-reactive memory joined. Largely, contracting CD4+ clones fell within CM and EM, and contracting CD8+ clones within EMRA.

Constant-segment primers served in 5'RACE that generated TCR alpha and TCR beta cDNA libraries bearing sample barcodes and UMIs. MiXCR, applied by TCRdb to the 5' RACE reads, yields one record per CDR3 protein. The sample shows over 120,000 distinct CDR3 sequences, approximately 25% of them seen only once. This clonotype was detected once. The antigen remains undetermined. The receptor comes from an adult woman who had mild COVID-19 (a few samples of this study predate the infection). Cell type and time point are not known. The chain is built from TRBV7-9 and TRBJ1-4; maybe TRBD1 (5 bases). Sequenced sample: PBMCs or a T cell subset sorted from them (not recorded which). In DNA, the CDR3 is TGTGCCAGCAGCTTTGGGACCTCCATAAACCAGTTTTTT. Amino acid sequence: CASSFGTSINQFF. Full variable domain (rest looked up from reference TRBV7-9 and TRBJ1-4): DTGVSQNPRHKITKRGQNVTFRCDPISEHNRLYWYRQTLGQGPEFLTYFQNEAQLEKSRLLSDRFSAERPKGSFSTLEIQRTEQGDSAMYLCASSFGTSINQFFGSGTQLSVL.